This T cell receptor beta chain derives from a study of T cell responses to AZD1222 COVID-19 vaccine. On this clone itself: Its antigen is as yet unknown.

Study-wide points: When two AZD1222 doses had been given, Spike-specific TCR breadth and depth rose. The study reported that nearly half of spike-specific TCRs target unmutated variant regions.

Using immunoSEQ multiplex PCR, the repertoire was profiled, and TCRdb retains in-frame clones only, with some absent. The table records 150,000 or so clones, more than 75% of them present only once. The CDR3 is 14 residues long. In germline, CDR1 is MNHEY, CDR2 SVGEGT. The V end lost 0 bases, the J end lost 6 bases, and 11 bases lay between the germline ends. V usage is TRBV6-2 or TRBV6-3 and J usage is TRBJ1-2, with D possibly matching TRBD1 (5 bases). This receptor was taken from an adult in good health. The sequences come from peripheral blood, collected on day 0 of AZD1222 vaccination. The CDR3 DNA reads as TGTGCCAGCAGTTACTCGCAGGGCAAGGATGGCTACACCTTC. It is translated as CASSYSQGKDGYTF.